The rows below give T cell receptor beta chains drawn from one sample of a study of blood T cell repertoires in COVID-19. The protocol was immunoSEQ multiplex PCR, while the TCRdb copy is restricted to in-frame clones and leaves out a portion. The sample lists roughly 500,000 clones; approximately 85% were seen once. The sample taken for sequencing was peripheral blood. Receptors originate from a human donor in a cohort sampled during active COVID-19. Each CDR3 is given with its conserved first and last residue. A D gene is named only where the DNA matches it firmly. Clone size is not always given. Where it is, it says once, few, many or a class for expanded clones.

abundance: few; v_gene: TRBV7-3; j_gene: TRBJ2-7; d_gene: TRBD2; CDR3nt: TGTGCCAGCAGCTTAACGGGGGGACTAGCGGGAGAACGCGAGCAGTACTTC; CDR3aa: CASSLTGGLAGEREQYF
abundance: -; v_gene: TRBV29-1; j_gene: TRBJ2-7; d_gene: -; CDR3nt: TGCAGCGTTGGGTACAGCTTTTACGAGCAGTACTTC; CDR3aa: CSVGYSFYEQYF
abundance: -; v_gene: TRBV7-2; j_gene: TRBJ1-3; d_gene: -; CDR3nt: TGTGCCAGCAACAGGGCTCCTGGAAACACCATATATTTT; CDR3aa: CASNRAPGNTIYF
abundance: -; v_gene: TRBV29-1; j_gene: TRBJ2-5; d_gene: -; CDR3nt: TGCAGCGTTGAAGATCCCCAGGGGTGGGAGACCCAGTACTTC; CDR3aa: CSVEDPQGWETQYF
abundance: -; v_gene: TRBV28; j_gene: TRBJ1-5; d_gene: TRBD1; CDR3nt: TGTGCCAGCAGTTCCACAGGGGGCCCCCCCCAGCATTTT; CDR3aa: CASSSTGGPPQHF
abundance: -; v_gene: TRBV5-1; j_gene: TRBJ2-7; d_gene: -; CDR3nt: TGCGCCAGCAGTCAGGACTACGAGCAGTACTTC; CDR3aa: CASSQDYEQYF
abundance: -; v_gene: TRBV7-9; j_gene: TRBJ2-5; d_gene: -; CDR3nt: TGTGCCAGCAGCGGGCGAGGCCGGGGAGACTACCAAGAGACCCAGTACTTC; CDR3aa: CASSGRGRGDYQETQYF
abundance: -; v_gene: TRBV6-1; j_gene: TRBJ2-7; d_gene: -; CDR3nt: TGTGCCAGCAGTGAAGCTATTTACGTCGGCTCCTACGAGCAGTACTTC; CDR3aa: CASSEAIYVGSYEQYF
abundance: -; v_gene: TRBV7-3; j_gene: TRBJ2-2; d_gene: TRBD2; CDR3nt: TGTGCCAGCAGCTTACCTGCTAGCGGGAGGGCCGGGGAGCTGTTTTTT; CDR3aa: CASSLPASGRAGELFF
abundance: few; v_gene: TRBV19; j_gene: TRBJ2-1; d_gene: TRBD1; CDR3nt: TGTGCCAGTAGTATTAATCTGGCAGGGGGCGGGAATGAGCAGTTCTTC; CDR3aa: CASSINLAGGGNEQFF
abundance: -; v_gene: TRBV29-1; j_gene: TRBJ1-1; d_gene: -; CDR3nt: TGCAGCGTTTACACCCGCACTGAAGCTTTCTTT; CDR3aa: CSVYTRTEAFF
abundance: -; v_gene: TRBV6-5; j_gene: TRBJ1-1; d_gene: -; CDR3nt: TGTGCCAGCAGCCCCGGGTGGGAGGGCACTGAAGCTTTCTTT; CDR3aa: CASSPGWEGTEAFF
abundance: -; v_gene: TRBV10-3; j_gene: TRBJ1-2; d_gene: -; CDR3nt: TGTGCCATACCCTCGGCAGGCGCGCTTAACTATGGCTACACCTTC; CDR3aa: CAIPSAGALNYGYTF
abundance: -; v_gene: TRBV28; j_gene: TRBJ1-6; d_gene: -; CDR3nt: TGTGCCAGCAGGGGGCCTTTAGCCTATAATTCACCCCTCCACTTT; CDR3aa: CASRGPLAYNSPLHF
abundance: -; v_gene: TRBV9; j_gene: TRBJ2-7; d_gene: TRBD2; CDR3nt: TGTGCCAGCAGCGTACTAGCGGGAGATACTATCTACGAGCAGTACTTC; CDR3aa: CASSVLAGDTIYEQYF
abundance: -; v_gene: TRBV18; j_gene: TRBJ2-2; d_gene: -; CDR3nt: TGTGCCAGCTCATCCGACATGAGCCCCCGTGTGGGCGGGGAGCTGTTTTTT; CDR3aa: CASSSDMSPRVGGELFF
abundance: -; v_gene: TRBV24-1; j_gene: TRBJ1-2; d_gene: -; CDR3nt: TGTGCCACCAGTGAGACGAGGTTTGGCTACACCTTC; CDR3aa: CATSETRFGYTF
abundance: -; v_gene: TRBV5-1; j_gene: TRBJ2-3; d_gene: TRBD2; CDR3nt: TGCGCCAGCAGCCCAGGGAGCGGGAGTCTCGATACGCAGTATTTT; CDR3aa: CASSPGSGSLDTQYF
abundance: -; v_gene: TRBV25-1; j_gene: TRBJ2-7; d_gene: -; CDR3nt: TGTGCCAGCAGTGACGACAACGCCGCCCACGAGCAGTACTTC; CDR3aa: CASSDDNAAHEQYF
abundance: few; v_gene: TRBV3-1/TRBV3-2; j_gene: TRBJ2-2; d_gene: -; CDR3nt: TGTGCCAGCAGCCTCGGACTCAACACCGGGGAGCTGTTTTTT; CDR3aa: CASSLGLNTGELFF
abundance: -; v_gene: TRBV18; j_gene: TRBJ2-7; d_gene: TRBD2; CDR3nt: TGTGCCAGCTCACCAGGAACAGCGGGAGGATCCTACGAGCAGTACTTC; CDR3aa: CASSPGTAGGSYEQYF
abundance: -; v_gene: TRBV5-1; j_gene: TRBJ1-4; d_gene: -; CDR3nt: TGCGCCAGCAGCTTGCAGGGCCAAGGAGCTAATGAAAAACTGTTTTTT; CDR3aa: CASSLQGQGANEKLFF
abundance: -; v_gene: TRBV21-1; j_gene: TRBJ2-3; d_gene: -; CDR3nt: TGTGCCAGCAGCAAAGGTCGCGGGAGGACGGAATTGGTCAGCACAGATACGCAGTATTTT; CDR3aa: CASSKGRGRTELVSTDTQYF
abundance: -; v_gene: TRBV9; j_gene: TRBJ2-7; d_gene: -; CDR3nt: TGTGCCAGCAGCGTATATCCCCAATGGGACTTAGGGTACGAGCAGTACTTC; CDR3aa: CASSVYPQWDLGYEQYF